Listed here are 10 T cell receptor beta chains from one sample, sequenced in a study of blood T cell repertoires in COVID-19. Some clones are missing from TCRdb's copy, which holds only in-frame ones; the method was immunoSEQ multiplex PCR. The repertoire holds 150,000 to 200,000 clones, with just over 90% as singletons. Sequenced: peripheral blood. These receptors all come from a woman aged 55-75 years with COVID-19, enrolled during active disease.

The chain uses TRBV4-2 and TRBJ2-7; tentatively, D is TRBD2 (5 bases). Germline values: CDR1 LGHNA, CDR2 YNFKEQ. This CDR3 contains 13 residues. V was clipped by 2 bases and J by 7 bases, with 12 bases between them. CDR3 amino acids: CASSQRTGWEQYF. CDR3 DNA: TGTGCCAGCAGCCAAAGGACGGGGTGGGAGCAGTACTTC.

The chain links TRBV4-1 to TRBJ1-2; possibly TRBD1 for D (5 bases). V dropped 0 bases and J dropped 8 bases, with 13 bases sitting between them. This CDR3 is built from 14 residues. Germline CDR1 and CDR2: MGHRA and YSYEKL. The CDR3 nucleotides read TGCGCCAGCAGCCAAGATGTGTTCGGGGGGGGCTACACCTTC. Translated, it gives CASSQDVFGGGYTF.

This chain links TRBV7-9 with TRBJ1-3; 12 bases are a match to TRBD1. CDR3 size: 17 residues. With 5 bases clipped from V and 4 bases from J, the junction kept 9 bases outside the gene matches. The germline CDR1 and CDR2 sequences are SEHNR and FQNEAQ (reference sequence). The CDR3 nucleotides are TGTGCCAGCAGCCGTACGGGACAGGGGGCGATGGGAAACACCATATATTTT. Its translation is CASSRTGQGAMGNTIYF.

The CDR3 spells CASSLGLDRGMNTEAFF. The CDR3 DNA sequence: TGTGCCAGCAGCTTAGGGCTTGACCGGGGAATGAACACTGAAGCTTTCTTT. This chain joins TRBV7-2 and TRBJ1-1; D ambiguous. The CDR3 totals 17 residues. Trimming took 1 base from V and 0 from J, leaving 15 bases between them. Looked up from germline, CDR1 is SGHTA and CDR2 is FQGNSA.

V usage is TRBV3-1 (or the pseudogene TRBV3-2) and J usage is TRBJ1-3; D is ambiguous. The CDR3 is 12 residues long. The V end was cut by 3 bases, the J end by 13 bases, with 13 bases between. CDR1 is LGHDT and CDR2 is YNNKEL in the germline V gene (reference sequence). The CDR3 sequence: CASSHVGDSIYF. Here the CDR3 DNA reads TGTGCCAGCAGCCACGTCGGTGACTCTATATATTTT.

This clone was seen a few times. The V call is TRBV2, the J call TRBJ1-4; 9 bases match TRBD1. V shed 7 bases, J shed 8 bases, and the junction held 11 bases outside the gene matches. CDR1 is SNHLY, CDR2 FYNNEI, per germline. The CDR3 length is 15 residues. CDR3 loop: CASTGTGGAYEKLFF. The CDR3 DNA reads TGTGCCAGCACCGGTACAGGGGGCGCGTACGAAAAACTGTTTTTT.

V usage is TRBV7-2 and J usage is TRBJ1-3; 8 bases line up with TRBD1. CDR1 is SGHTA and CDR2 is FQGNSA in the germline V gene. The ends lost 5 bases at V and 7 bases at J; junction bases unmatched: 4. This CDR3 has 13 residues. This CDR3 reads CASSTDRGNTIYF. As DNA, the CDR3 is TGTGCCAGCAGCACCGACAGGGGCAACACCATATATTTT. The entire variable domain, with the rest obtained from reference TRBV7-2 and TRBJ1-3, is as follows: GAGVSQSPSNKVTEKGKDVELRCDPISGHTALYWYRQSLGQGLEFLIYFQGNSAPDKSGLPSDRFSAERTGGSVSTLTIQRTQQEDSAVYLCASSTDRGNTIYFGEGSWLTVV.

This clone showed up just once. Here the CDR3 reads CASTRTGGSNQPQHF. In DNA, the CDR3 is TGTGCCAGTACTCGGACAGGGGGCAGCAATCAGCCCCAGCATTTT. The genes are TRBV19 and TRBJ1-5, with TRBD1 matching 11 bases. The V segment lost 7 bases and the J segment 1 base; nucleotides outside the gene matches: 3. The CDR3 runs 15 residues. The V gene's germline CDR1 is LNHDA and CDR2 SQIVND (reference sequence).

The chain employs TRBV10-3 and TRBJ2-3, with TRBD2 identical over 8 bases. With V trimmed by 6 bases and J by 5 bases, 10 bases remained unmatched. Germline V lookup: CDR1 ENHRY, CDR2 SYGVKD. The CDR3 is 15 amino acids. CDR3 bases: TGTGCCATCAGGGATAGTCCCCGGGAGGGAGATACGCAGTATTTT. It is translated as CAIRDSPREGDTQYF.

The genes are TRBV29-1 and TRBJ1-2; a weak D match, TRBD1 (5 bases). This CDR3 has 12 amino acids. In germline, CDR1 is SQVTM, CDR2 ANQGSEA. CDR3 amino acids: CSGTGPGRGYTF. Here the CDR3 DNA reads TGCAGTGGAACGGGGCCAGGGAGGGGCTACACCTTC.